This T cell receptor beta chain was identified during a study of early T cells in non-severe SARS-CoV-2 infection. Across the study: Unsorted whole blood bulk RNA was sequenced, with unpaired chains.

cDNA molecules, individually, were tagged with unique molecular identifiers. Via MiXCR, TCRdb re-called the 5' RACE reads, giving one row per CDR3 protein. The repertoire holds roughly 60,000 distinct CDR3 sequences, with 10% to 15% as singletons. Points from the study as a whole: A preference for anti-spike CD8 responses marked VDJdb matching, which missed private and CD4 specificities.

There are many counts of this clonotype. Its antigen is as yet unknown. Sequenced: whole blood. The sequence came from an adult who was a healthcare worker with PCR-confirmed SARS-CoV-2 infection or an uninfected control (not recorded which).

In DNA form, the CDR3 reads TGTGCCAGCAGCAGCCGGACAGGGGGCGATGAAAAACTGTTTTTT. Protein: CASSSRTGGDEKLFF. V and J are TRBV11-2 and TRBJ1-4; 11 bases are shared with TRBD1. The CDR3 spans 15 residues. The V segment lost 5 bases and the J segment 6 bases; nucleotides outside the gene matches: 5. Germline V gene sequence: CDR1 SGHAT, CDR2 FQNNGV.